Listed below are T cell receptor beta chains from one sample, sequenced in a study of Tregs in tolerant kidney transplant recipients. This table comes from immunoSEQ multiplex PCR, and its TCRdb copy is limited to in-frame clones, with some not included. The sample includes about 66,000 clones, roughly 90% of them seen just once. The specimen was CD8+ T cells from blood, collected before the transplant. Source of these receptors: a human donor who received a combined kidney and bone marrow transplant. The CDR3 runs from the conserved cysteine through the conserved F or W. The order of the fields is J gene, clone size, V gene, D gene, CDR3 DNA, CDR3 protein. D genes are given only for firm matches. Size is omitted from some rows. Given values are once, few, many or a class for expanded clones.

TRBJ1-6	.	TRBV7-8	TRBD1	TGTGCCAGCAGCTTAGCCAAGACAGGGTGGGCGAATTCACCCCTCCACTTT	CASSLAKTGWANSPLHF
TRBJ2-3	.	TRBV7-8	TRBD2	TGTGCCAGCAGCTCGAAACTAGCGGGGGCGATCACCGCAGATACGCAGTATTTT	CASSSKLAGAITADTQYF
TRBJ1-6	.	TRBV7-3	.	TGTGCCAGCAGTCAAACGCGAGGAGGGCCGGATTCACCCCTCCACTTT	CASSQTRGGPDSPLHF
TRBJ1-2	once	TRBV5-4	.	TGTGCCAGCAGCTTGGGGAGGGGTGCCAACTATGGCTACACCTTC	CASSLGRGANYGYTF
TRBJ2-1	.	TRBV27	.	TGTGCCAGCAGTTTGATGGGACTTACAAGTGAGCAGTTCTTC	CASSLMGLTSEQFF
TRBJ2-2	once	TRBV7-9	TRBD1	TGTGCCAGCAGCCTCGAAAGAAACGACCGACAGGGGAACACCGGGGAGCTGTTTTTT	CASSLERNDRQGNTGELFF
TRBJ2-1	.	TRBV9	TRBD2	TGTGCCAGCAGCCCGAGATCTAGCGGTGAATACAATGAGCAGTTCTTC	CASSPRSSGEYNEQFF
TRBJ2-7	.	TRBV19	.	TGTGCCAGTAGTAATGGCGACAGACTCTACGAGCAGTACTTC	CASSNGDRLYEQYF
TRBJ1-3	once	TRBV25-1	TRBD1	TGTGCCAGCAGTGAAACCTCGGGACAGGGGAAGGCTGGAAACACCATATATTTT	CASSETSGQGKAGNTIYF
TRBJ1-1	.	TRBV6-5	.	TGTGCCAGCAGAAAGGGACATGGGGACACTGAAGCTTTCTTT	CASRKGHGDTEAFF
TRBJ2-7	.	TRBV29-1	.	TGCAGCGTCCTTAGCGGCTCCTACGAGCAGTACTTC	CSVLSGSYEQYF
TRBJ1-1	.	TRBV6-1	TRBD1	TGTGCCAGCAGTGAAGCGCAAGGACAGGGGAGTGAAGCTTTCTTT	CASSEAQGQGSEAFF
TRBJ2-5	.	TRBV6-5	TRBD2	TGTGCCAGCAGTTCCGGGACTAGCGGAGAGACCCAGTACTTC	CASSSGTSGETQYF
TRBJ1-1	.	TRBV7-9	TRBD1	TGTGCCAGCAGCTCCCTGGACAGGAGAGAAGCTTTCTTT	CASSSLDRREAFF
TRBJ2-7	.	TRBV4-3	.	TGCGCCAGCAGCCAAGATACGGGGGGCGGCGAGCAGTACTTC	CASSQDTGGGEQYF
TRBJ2-7	.	TRBV27	TRBD1	TGTGCCAGCAGTTTCTCGACAGGGGCAACCTCCTACGAGCAGTACTTC	CASSFSTGATSYEQYF
TRBJ2-1	.	TRBV9	TRBD2	TGTGCCAGCACCTTAGCGGGAGGGATTTACAATGAGCAGTTCTTC	CASTLAGGIYNEQFF
TRBJ1-2	once	TRBV7-2	.	TGTGCCAGCAGCCCGGCGGCCGGGGTCTATGGCTACACCTTC	CASSPAAGVYGYTF
TRBJ2-7	.	TRBV27	.	TGTGCCAGCAGTTCCCTCCAAGCGCGACAGGCGATCTACGAGCAGTACTTC	CASSSLQARQAIYEQYF
TRBJ1-2	once	TRBV29-1	.	TGCAGCGTCTGGGAGGCAGGGTCTATATATGGCTACACCTTC	CSVWEAGSIYGYTF
TRBJ2-5	.	TRBV9	.	TGTGCCAGCAGCCCCGGTACTAGCTCAGAGACCCAGTACTTC	CASSPGTSSETQYF
TRBJ1-1	.	TRBV1	.	TGCACCAGCAGCCAAGAGCAAAGATCCCCCACAAAGATGAACACTGAAGCTTTCTTT	CTSSQEQRSPTKMNTEAFF
TRBJ1-2	once	TRBV7-8	.	TGTGCCAGCAGCTCAGACAGCCTCGTATATGACTACACCTTC	CASSSDSLVYDYTF
TRBJ1-1	.	TRBV30	.	TGTGCCTGGAGTGGGGAGGGGGGCAGCCCTGAAGCTTTCTTT	CAWSGEGGSPEAFF
TRBJ2-7	once	TRBV4-1	.	TGCGCCAGCAGCCAAGGCCCGGGAAACGGAGACGAGCAGTACTTC	CASSQGPGNGDEQYF
TRBJ2-7	few	TRBV10-3	.	TGTGCCATCAGTGACGATAGCTCCTACGAGCAGTACTTC	CAISDDSSYEQYF
TRBJ2-7	.	TRBV28	.	TGTGCCAGCAGTTTAGGAGGACGGGGAACCTACGAGCAGTACTTC	CASSLGGRGTYEQYF
TRBJ2-5	.	TRBV10-3	.	TGTGCCATCAGTGAGCTACAGACGCTAAATCAGGAGACCCAGTACTTC	CAISELQTLNQETQYF
TRBJ1-1	.	TRBV19	.	TGTGCCAGTAACACCGACGGCGAGGACACTGAAGCTTTCTTT	CASNTDGEDTEAFF